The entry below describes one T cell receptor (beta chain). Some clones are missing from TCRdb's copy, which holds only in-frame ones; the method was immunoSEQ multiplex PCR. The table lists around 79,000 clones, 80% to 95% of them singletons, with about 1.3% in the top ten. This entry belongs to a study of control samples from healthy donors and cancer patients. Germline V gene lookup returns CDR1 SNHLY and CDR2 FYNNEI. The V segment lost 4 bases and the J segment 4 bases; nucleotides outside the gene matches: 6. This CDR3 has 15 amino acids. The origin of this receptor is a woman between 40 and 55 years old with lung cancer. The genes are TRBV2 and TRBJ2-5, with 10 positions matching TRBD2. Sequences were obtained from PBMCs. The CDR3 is CASSVTLAGVETQYF. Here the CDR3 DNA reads TGTGCCAGCAGTGTTACCCTAGCGGGGGTAGAGACCCAGTACTTC.